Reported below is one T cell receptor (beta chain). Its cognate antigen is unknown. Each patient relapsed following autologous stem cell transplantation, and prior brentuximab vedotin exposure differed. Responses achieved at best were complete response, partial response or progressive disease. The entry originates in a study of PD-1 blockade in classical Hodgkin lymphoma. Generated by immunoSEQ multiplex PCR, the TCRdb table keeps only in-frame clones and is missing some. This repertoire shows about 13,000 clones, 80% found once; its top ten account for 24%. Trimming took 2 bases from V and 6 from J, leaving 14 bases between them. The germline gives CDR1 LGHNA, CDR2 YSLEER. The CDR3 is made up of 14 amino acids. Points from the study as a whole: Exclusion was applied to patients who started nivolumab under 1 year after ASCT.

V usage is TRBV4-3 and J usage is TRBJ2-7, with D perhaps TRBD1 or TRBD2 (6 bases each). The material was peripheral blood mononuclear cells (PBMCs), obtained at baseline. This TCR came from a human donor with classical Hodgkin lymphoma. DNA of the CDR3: TGCGCCAGCAGCCAATTCGTCAGGGGAGGCGAGCAGTACTTC. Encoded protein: CASSQFVRGGEQYF.